This T cell receptor beta chain was sequenced for a study of T cell responses to AZD1222 COVID-19 vaccine. Notes on the study in general: Seropositivity was recorded at baseline in only a handful of AZD1222 recipients. Donors were largely white British and mainly female; clonal diversity was possibly underestimated.

Pooling was applied to second doses at about 4 or about 12 weeks. Germline V lookup: CDR1 SGHTA, CDR2 FQGNSA. Deletions cut 5 bases from V and 1 base from J, with 13 bases between. This CDR3 has 15 residues. Assay used: immunoSEQ multiplex PCR; TCRdb lists only in-frame clones, some missing. In the table there are roughly 40,000 clones, around 89% of which are singletons. With respect to this clone: What it binds is not known.

J is TRBJ2-3 and V is TRBV7-2; possibly TRBD2 for D (6 bases). The TCR originated in an adult who received the AZD1222 COVID-19 vaccine. Source: peripheral blood, taken 28 days after the second AZD1222 dose. The DNA for the CDR3 is TGTGCCAGCAGCCCGGGGGTAGTGGGCACAGATACGCAGTATTTT. Translating gives CASSPGVVGTDTQYF. The full variable domain, its missing parts supplied by reference TRBV7-2 and TRBJ2-3, is GAGVSQSPSNKVTEKGKDVELRCDPISGHTALYWYRQSLGQGLEFLIYFQGNSAPDKSGLPSDRFSAERTGGSVSTLTIQRTQQEDSAVYLCASSPGVVGTDTQYFGPGTRLTVL.